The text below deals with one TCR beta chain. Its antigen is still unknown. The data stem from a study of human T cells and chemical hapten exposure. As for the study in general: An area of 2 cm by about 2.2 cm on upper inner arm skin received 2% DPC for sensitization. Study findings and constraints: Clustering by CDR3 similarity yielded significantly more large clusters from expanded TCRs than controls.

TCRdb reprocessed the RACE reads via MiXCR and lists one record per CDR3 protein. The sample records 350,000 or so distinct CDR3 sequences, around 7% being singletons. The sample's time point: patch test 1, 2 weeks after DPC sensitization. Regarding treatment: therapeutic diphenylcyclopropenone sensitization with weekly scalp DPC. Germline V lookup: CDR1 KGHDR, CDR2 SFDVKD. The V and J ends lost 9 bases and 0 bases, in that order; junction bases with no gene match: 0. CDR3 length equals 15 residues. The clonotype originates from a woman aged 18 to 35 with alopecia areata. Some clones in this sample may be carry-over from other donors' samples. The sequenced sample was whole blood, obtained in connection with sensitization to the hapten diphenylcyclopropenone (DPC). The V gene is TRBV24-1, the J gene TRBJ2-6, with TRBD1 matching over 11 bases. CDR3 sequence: CATGTGGSGANVLTF. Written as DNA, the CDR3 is TGTGCCACCGGGACAGGGGGCTCTGGGGCCAACGTCCTGACTTTC.